The 25 T cell receptor beta chains below were found in one sample sequenced in a study of blood T cells in healthy people across ages. Using a J-beta primer mix together with a sample-barcoded 5' primer, a second PCR was run for roughly 6 to 12 cycles. MiXCR, run by TCRdb on the 5' RACE reads, gives a single entry per CDR3 protein. The sample has roughly 800,000 distinct CDR3 sequences; roughly 34% are singletons. Sequenced sample: blood. The receptors originated from a man aged 18 to 30 in good health.

Ten or more counts support this clonotype. The J gene is TRBJ2-3, the V gene TRBV12-5; possible D gene TRBD1, 5 bases. Germline V CDR1 and CDR2: LGHNT, FRNRAP. This CDR3 is 15 amino acids long. V lost 1 base to trimming and J lost 2 bases, with 10 bases between them. This CDR3 reads CASGLGTSITDTQYF. The CDR3 region has the DNA TGTGCTAGTGGTTTGGGGACATCGATCACAGATACGCAGTATTTT.

This chain links TRBV12-3 or TRBV12-4 with TRBJ2-3, with D perhaps TRBD1 (5 bases). This CDR3 is built from 15 residues. The V end was cut by 2 bases, the J end by 3 bases, with 12 bases between. The CDR3, as DNA: TGTGCCAGCAGTTTATGGGGCGCGAGGACAGATACGCAGTATTTT. Residues: CASSLWGARTDTQYF.

The chain combines TRBV4-3 with TRBJ1-6; TRBD1 agrees at 11 bases. The germline CDR1 and CDR2 sequences are LGHNA and YSLEER. CDR3 size: 20 residues. V shed 2 bases, J shed 2 bases, and the junction held 11 bases outside the gene matches. The CDR3 DNA sequence: TGCGCCAGCAGCCAATCCCCACATCGGGACAGGGGGGCCTATAATTCACCCCTCCACTTT. As protein: CASSQSPHRDRGAYNSPLHF.

Note on this clonotype: A read error is possible here, since a much larger clone lies one base away. The V gene is TRBV12-3 or TRBV12-4, the J gene TRBJ1-2; TRBD1 agrees at 7 bases. This CDR3 comprises 14 residues. The CDR3 nucleotides read TGTGCCAGCGCCAGAAGACAGGGAGACTATGGCCACACCTTC. This sequence encodes CASARRQGDYGHTF.

The V gene is TRBV7-9, the J gene TRBJ2-1, with 9 positions matching TRBD1. Germline values: CDR1 SEHNR, CDR2 FQNEAQ (reference sequence). CDR3 size: 16 residues. V lost 6 bases to trimming and J lost 3 bases; unmatched junction nucleotides: 9. The CDR3 bases are TGTGCCAGCAGGCACAAAAACAGGGGGCTCTACAATGAGCAGTTCTTC. It encodes CASRHKNRGLYNEQFF. Based on the CDR3 plus reference TRBV7-9 and TRBJ2-1, the full variable domain is DTGVSQNPRHKITKRGQNVTFRCDPISEHNRLYWYRQTLGQGPEFLTYFQNEAQLEKSRLLSDRFSAERPKGSFSTLEIQRTEQGDSAMYLCASRHKNRGLYNEQFFGPGTRLTVL.

Regarding this clonotype: This clone may be a read error of a much larger clone one base away. The rearrangement uses TRBV9 and TRBJ2-1; D is uncertain. This CDR3 comprises 14 residues. Germline assignment: CDR1 SGDLS and CDR2 YYNGEE. CDR3 sequence (DNA): TGTACCAGCAGCCCTTCAGGTTCCTACAATGAGCAGTTCTTC. Its translation: CTSSPSGSYNEQFF.

Ten or more counts support this clonotype. At one boundary the junction diverges from the germline segment, which might be a read error. V and J are TRBV5-1 and TRBJ1-2, with D maybe TRBD1 (5 bases). CDR1 is SGHRS, CDR2 YFSETQ, per germline. CDR3 length: 13 amino acids. The CDR3 DNA sequence: TGTGCCAGCAGCTCCGACAGTAACTATGGCTACACCTTC. Encoded protein: CASSSDSNYGYTF.

This clonotype was seen ten or more times. The rearrangement uses TRBV12-3 or TRBV12-4 and TRBJ1-5; a possible D gene is TRBD1 (5 bases). This CDR3 has 15 amino acids. The germline V and J ends were trimmed by 10 bases and 5 bases, with 21 bases remaining between them. Here the CDR3 reads CATTPTGGLDQPQHF. CDR3 coding DNA: TGTGCCACCACACCAACCGGGGGTTTGGATCAGCCCCAGCATTTT.

V usage is TRBV27 and J usage is TRBJ1-4, with D possibly matching TRBD1 (6 bases). This CDR3 region has 18 residues. CDR1 MNHEY and CDR2 SMNVEV come from the germline V gene (reference sequence). V was shortened by 0 bases and J by 3 bases, with 17 bases between the two germline ends. The CDR3 sequence: CASSLSVRGISANEKLFF. DNA for the CDR3: TGTGCCAGCAGTTTATCTGTCAGGGGTATCTCAGCTAATGAAAAACTGTTTTTT.

This clonotype has ten or more counts. The chain carries TRBV12-3 or TRBV12-4 and TRBJ1-2; 10 bases line up with TRBD1. The CDR3 extends over 17 amino acids. The trim removed 5 bases at V and 7 bases at J, leaving 16 bases unmatched. CDR3 region: CASSPPGQGYFLGGYTF. Here the CDR3 DNA reads TGTGCCAGCAGTCCACCGGGACAGGGGTACTTTCTGGGTGGCTACACCTTC.

Remarks on this clonotype: This may come from a read error, since a much larger clone is one base off. This chain links TRBV10-3 with TRBJ2-5; 11 nucleotides line up with TRBD2. Per germline, CDR1 ENHRY and CDR2 SYGVKD. After removal of 9 bases from V and 11 bases from J, the junction contained 8 bases not matched to a gene. This CDR3 comprises 12 residues. The CDR3 protein is CAISGGVHEQYF. The CDR3 DNA reads as TGTGCCATTAGCGGGGGGGTCCATGAGCAGTACTTC.

J is TRBJ2-7 and V is TRBV19; TRBD2 aligns across 9 bases. This CDR3 has 14 residues. Germline-derived CDR1 and CDR2 are LNHDA and SQIVND (reference sequence). The V and J ends lost 10 bases and 7 bases, in that order; junction bases with no gene match: 14. The CDR3 coding sequence is TGTGCCACTTCGACTAGCGGCGTTTACAATGAGCAGTACTTC. It yields the protein CATSTSGVYNEQYF.

This clonotype was seen more than once but under ten times. J is TRBJ2-7 and V is TRBV7-2; tentatively, D is TRBD2 (5 bases). CDR3 length: 15 amino acids. Deletions cut 2 bases from V and 7 bases from J, with 18 bases between. Germline V gene lookup returns CDR1 SGHTA and CDR2 FQGNSA. The CDR3 sequence is CASSLRAATYNEQYF. The CDR3 nucleotides read TGTGCCAGCAGCTTACGAGCGGCCACCTACAATGAGCAGTACTTC.

With regard to this clonotype: Possible read error: a much larger clone is one base away. The rearrangement uses TRBV10-3 and TRBJ1-2, with TRBD1 as a possible D gene (5 bases). This CDR3 is 10 amino acids long. Germline V gene data show CDR1 as ENHRY and CDR2 as SYGVKD. V shed 8 bases and J shed 11 bases, with 12 bases lying between them. The CDR3 sequence: CAIGEEGYTF. The CDR3 DNA sequence: TGTGCCATCGGGGAGGAGGGGTACACCTTC.

This clonotype occurred many times. This rearrangement joins TRBV5-1 to TRBJ2-1, with D perhaps given as TRBD1 or TRBD2 (6 bases each). The germline V gene encodes CDR1 SGHRS and CDR2 YFSETQ. The CDR3 is 14 amino acids. V shed 2 bases and J shed 6 bases, with 12 bases lying between them. The CDR3 spells CASSFSGAFNEQFF. The CDR3 DNA follows: TGCGCCAGCAGCTTCTCGGGGGCCTTCAATGAGCAGTTCTTC.

For this clonotype: The junction does not match germline at one end; this may be a read error. The chain links TRBV7-9 to TRBJ2-1; TRBD1 matches at 11 bases. CDR1 and CDR2 (germline): SEHNR, FQNEAQ (reference sequence). This CDR3 has 18 amino acids. The CDR3 here is CVSSLREGTGGSYNEQFF. CDR3 nucleotide sequence: TGTGTCAGCAGCTTAAGAGAGGGGACAGGGGGGTCCTACAATGAGCAGTTCTTC.

The DNA of the CDR3 is TGTGCCAGCAGCTTAGCTGTTCCGGACGGTAGCTATGGCTACACCTTC. This translates into CASSLAVPDGSYGYTF. The genes are TRBV7-9 and TRBJ1-2; D gene unclear. This CDR3 is built from 16 residues. The V end lost 0 bases, the J end lost 4 bases, and 15 bases lay between the germline ends. Germline CDR1 and CDR2: SEHNR and FQNEAQ (reference sequence). Supplemented by reference TRBV7-9 and TRBJ1-2, the full variable domain reads DTGVSQNPRHKITKRGQNVTFRCDPISEHNRLYWYRQTLGQGPEFLTYFQNEAQLEKSRLLSDRFSAERPKGSFSTLEIQRTEQGDSAMYLCASSLAVPDGSYGYTFGSGTRLTVV.

This chain links TRBV25-1 with TRBJ1-1; no reliable D call. Germline V CDR1 and CDR2: MGHDK, SYGVNS. V was cut by 6 bases and J by 0 bases, with 5 bases left in between. This CDR3 spans 12 amino acids. CDR3 residues: CASRTVNTEAFF. The CDR3 DNA sequence: TGTGCCAGCAGGACGGTGAACACTGAAGCTTTCTTT.

The table lists this clonotype with a few counts. J is TRBJ2-3 and V is TRBV11-2; the match to TRBD2 covers 9 bases. CDR1 is SGHAT, CDR2 FQNNGV, per germline. This CDR3 comprises 18 residues. V lost 3 bases, J lost 2 bases, and 12 bases stayed unmatched. The CDR3 is CASSFRRQSGGTTDTQYF. The CDR3 DNA reads as TGTGCCAGCAGCTTCAGGCGGCAAAGCGGGGGGACCACAGATACGCAGTATTTT.

The chain links TRBV4-2 to TRBJ2-3, with 7 bases aligning to TRBD1. The germline CDR1 and CDR2 sequences are LGHNA and YNFKEQ. The CDR3 sequence is 22 residues long. V shed 1 base, J shed 1 base, and the junction held 23 bases outside the gene matches. As DNA, the CDR3 is TGTGCCAGCAGCCAAGTTAGAACGGGCCCAGGGACAGACCAAGGAGGCACAGATACGCAGTATTTT. It specifies CASSQVRTGPGTDQGGTDTQYF.

A word on this clonotype: A single base separates this from a much larger clone, so it may be a read error. The chain combines TRBV12-3 or TRBV12-4 with TRBJ1-4; the D gene is possibly TRBD1 (6 bases). The CDR3 spans 14 residues. CDR3 DNA sequence: TGTTCCAGCAGTTTGGGCAGGGGTGGTGAAAAACTGTTTTTT. It translates to CSSSLGRGGEKLFF.

This clonotype came up a few times. The CDR3, as DNA: TGTGCCAGCAGCTTAACGGCGCAGGGAATTGCAACTAATGAAAAACTGTTTTTT. This translates into CASSLTAQGIATNEKLFF. V usage is TRBV7-2 and J usage is TRBJ1-4; a possible D gene is TRBD1 (5 bases). The V end was cut by 2 bases, the J end by 0 bases, with 16 bases between. CDR1 SGHTA and CDR2 FQGNSA come from the germline V gene. The CDR3 is made up of 18 amino acids.

The chain employs TRBV2 and TRBJ2-1; 12 bases match TRBD2. The V gene end was trimmed by 6 bases and the J gene end by 3 bases; junction bases not matched to a gene: 6. This CDR3 comprises 16 residues. Germline assignment: CDR1 SNHLY and CDR2 FYNNEI. CDR3 region: CASRRELAGGYNEQFF. CDR3 coding DNA: TGTGCCAGCAGGCGGGAACTAGCGGGGGGCTACAATGAGCAGTTCTTC.

The J gene is TRBJ1-5, the V gene TRBV12-3 or TRBV12-4; unclear D gene. V shed 3 bases and J shed 0 bases, with 9 bases lying between them. The CDR3 consists of 15 residues. The CDR3 loop reads CASSFRPISNQPQHF. The CDR3 DNA reads as TGTGCCAGCAGTTTCCGTCCGATTAGCAATCAGCCCCAGCATTTT.

The chain uses TRBV4-2 and TRBJ2-1, with D possibly being TRBD1 (5 bases). The CDR3 length is 15 residues. The V end lost 0 bases, the J end lost 9 bases, and 15 bases lay between the germline ends. The germline gives CDR1 LGHNA, CDR2 YNFKEQ. Here the CDR3 reads CASSQDRRVETEQFF. CDR3 DNA sequence: TGTGCCAGCAGCCAAGATCGCAGGGTAGAGACTGAGCAGTTCTTC.